This T cell receptor (beta chain) was observed in a study of control samples from healthy donors and cancer patients. Some clones are missing from TCRdb's copy, which holds only in-frame ones; the method was immunoSEQ multiplex PCR. The sample has more than 95,000 clones; over 75% are singletons. The CDR3 runs to 16 residues. J was trimmed by 0 bases and V by 0 bases; bases with no gene match: 3. The germline V gene has CDR1 SGHDN and CDR2 FVKESK. The rearrangement joins TRBV14 to TRBJ2-7; 9 positions agree with TRBD1. Sample: PBMCs. The TCR was taken from a woman aged 45 to 65 with colorectal cancer. CDR3 sequence: CASSQDGTGSSYEQYF. CDR3 bases: TGTGCCAGCAGCCAAGATGGGACAGGGAGCTCCTACGAGCAGTACTTC.